This T cell receptor beta chain was sequenced during a study of CD8 T cells in ankylosing spondylitis. The CDR3 contains 21 residues. One entry per CDR3 protein, called by TCRdb with MiXCR from the 5' RACE reads. The sample has 120,000 or so distinct CDR3 sequences, around 15% seen once. The chain carries TRBV1 and TRBJ2-7; TRBD2 is the table's D call and was not checked against the DNA. TRBV1 constitutes a pseudogene. The sequenced material came from blood, either unsorted or a sorted T cell fraction (not recorded which). The sequence came from a female donor with ankylosing spondylitis or in good health (not recorded which). The CDR3 protein is CTSSQPFGTSGRYGPTYEQYF. The CDR3 DNA sequence: TGCACCAGCAGCCAACCATTCGGGACTAGCGGGAGGTATGGCCCCACCTACGAGCAGTACTTC.